This T cell receptor beta chain was sequenced in a study of early T cells in non-severe SARS-CoV-2 infection. For the study at large: Chains stayed unpaired after sequencing of bulk RNA from unsorted whole blood.

The CDR3 has 13 amino acids. CDR1 and CDR2 (germline): MGHDK, SYGVNS. V was trimmed by 5 bases and J by 5 bases, leaving 10 bases between them. Molecules of cDNA were individually given unique molecular identifiers that were attached to them. TCRdb re-called the 5' RACE reads with MiXCR, one entry per CDR3 protein. Of fewer than 65,000 distinct CDR3 sequences listed, roughly an eighth were seen once; the top ten hold 1.3% to 1.5%. This clonotype has at least ten counts. Its specificity is not known. General study points: CD4 and private specificities were missed by VDJdb matching, which favored anti-spike CD8 responses.

The chain recombines TRBV25-1 with TRBJ2-1; the D is unclear. The receptor's source is an adult who was a healthcare worker with PCR-confirmed SARS-CoV-2 infection or an uninfected control (not recorded which). The sample comprised whole blood. CDR3 in DNA: TGTGCCAGCAGTAGCCCGGGTAACAATGAGCAGTTCTTC. Residues: CASSSPGNNEQFF.